These 16 T cell receptor beta chains were all obtained from the same sample, sequenced in a study of control samples from healthy donors and cancer patients. Assay: immunoSEQ multiplex PCR; the TCRdb copy retains only in-frame clones and omits some. Here the sample spans roughly 450,000 clones, 90% being singletons. Sequences were obtained from PBMCs. These receptors were taken from a man aged 35-49 years with head and neck cancer.

The chain links TRBV19 to TRBJ1-5; D is uncertain. Between the trimmed V and J ends, which lost 0 bases and 2 bases, there was a span of 8 bases. Germline CDR1 and CDR2: LNHDA and SQIVND (reference sequence). This CDR3 spans 15 amino acids. CDR3 nucleotide sequence: TGTGCCAGTAGTATAGATTCCCCGGGCAATCAGCCCCAGCATTTT. The encoded protein is CASSIDSPGNQPQHF.

V is TRBV7-6 and J is TRBJ1-3, with a weak D call TRBD1 (6 bases). With 3 bases removed from V and 2 bases from J, the gap between germline ends came to 14 bases. The CDR3 totals 16 residues. CDR1 SGHVS and CDR2 FNYEAQ come from the germline V gene. The CDR3 DNA reads TGTGCCAGCAGCTTCCTACAGGGTCCCCCTGGAAACACCATATATTTT. This codes for CASSFLQGPPGNTIYF.

The rearrangement joins TRBV10-3 to TRBJ2-7; D might be TRBD2 (7 bases). The CDR3 contains 16 residues. Trimming removed 5 bases at V and 1 base at J, with 18 bases between. The germline CDR1 and CDR2 sequences are ENHRY and SYGVKD. The CDR3 is CAISRINRGGSYEQYF. The CDR3, as DNA: TGTGCCATCAGTAGGATTAATAGGGGGGGATCCTACGAGCAGTACTTC.

This clone was observed a single time. The V call is TRBV5-1, the J call TRBJ2-1; the match to TRBD2 covers 15 bases. Trimming removed 6 bases from V and 4 bases from J; junction bases left unmatched: 5. The CDR3 is 16 amino acids. Germline assignment: CDR1 SGHRS and CDR2 YFSETQ. This CDR3 is CASTRTSGGDYNEQFF. DNA for the CDR3: TGCGCCAGCACCCGGACTAGCGGGGGGGATTACAATGAGCAGTTCTTC.

The chain is built from TRBV29-1 and TRBJ2-3, with 10 bases fitting TRBD2. J lost 4 bases, V lost 5 bases, and 9 bases had no gene match. In germline, CDR1 is SQVTM, CDR2 ANQGSEA. The CDR3 is 15 amino acids. The CDR3 here is CSVRPSGSMADTQYF. As DNA, the CDR3 is TGCAGCGTTAGGCCTAGCGGGAGTATGGCAGATACGCAGTATTTT.

V gene TRBV11-2 combines with J gene TRBJ1-6; 10 bases agree with TRBD1. The germline gives CDR1 SGHAT, CDR2 FQNNGV. The CDR3 runs to 17 residues. V trimming: 1 base; J trimming: 5 bases; junction bases outside the gene matches: 5. CDR3 region: CASSLGLGTGDNSPLHF. In nucleotides, the CDR3 is TGTGCCAGCAGCTTAGGTCTCGGGACAGGGGATAATTCACCCCTCCACTTT.

The CDR3 sequence is CASSNMLNGGIETQYF. The CDR3 nucleotides read TGTGCCAGCAGTAATATGCTTAACGGGGGGATAGAGACCCAGTACTTC. The chain carries TRBV6-2 or TRBV6-3 and TRBJ2-5; 7 bases are a match to TRBD2. Looked up from germline, CDR1 is MNHEY and CDR2 is SVGEGT. CDR3 length equals 16 residues. J was trimmed by 4 bases and V by 5 bases; bases with no gene match: 13.

J is TRBJ1-6 and V is TRBV21-1. TRBV21-1 counts as a pseudogene. This CDR3 region has 11 residues. The CDR3: CASSAPSPLHF. The CDR3 DNA follows: TGTGCCAGCAGCGCCCCTTCACCCCTCCACTTT.

V is TRBV28 and J is TRBJ2-6, with D unresolved. From germline, CDR1 is MDHEN and CDR2 SYDVKM. V was shortened by 7 bases and J by 4 bases, with 17 bases between the two germline ends. The CDR3 is 16 amino acids. CDR3 sequence (DNA): TGTGCCAGCAACCCCAGGACGGCGTGGGGGGCCAACGTCCTGACTTTC. Translation: CASNPRTAWGANVLTF.

V gene TRBV28 combines with J gene TRBJ2-7, with D perhaps being TRBD1 or TRBD2 (6 bases each). In germline, CDR1 is MDHEN, CDR2 SYDVKM. V gave up 8 bases and J gave up 2 bases, with 16 bases separating them. The CDR3 spans 14 residues. CDR3 region: CASDQGGGTYEQYF. DNA for the CDR3: TGTGCCAGCGACCAAGGAGGGGGTACCTACGAGCAGTACTTC.

The chain carries TRBV19 and TRBJ2-2, with TRBD2 as a possible D gene (6 bases). The CDR3 is made up of 14 amino acids. Germline loops: CDR1 LNHDA, CDR2 SQIVND (reference sequence). V was clipped by 7 bases and J by 2 bases, with 11 bases between them. The CDR3 DNA sequence: TGTGCCAGTACCATCGGGGGAAACACCGGGGAGCTGTTTTTT. This encodes CASTIGGNTGELFF.

The genes are TRBV6-4 and TRBJ2-2, with a tentative D call TRBD2 (5 bases). The germline V gene encodes CDR1 MRHNA and CDR2 SNTAGT. This CDR3 has 16 amino acids. Trimming removed 3 bases from V and 0 bases from J, with 11 bases in between. Here the CDR3 DNA reads TGTGCCAGCAGTGATGCGGGCCCTCCGAACACCGGGGAGCTGTTTTTT. Translating gives CASSDAGPPNTGELFF.

The chain is built from TRBV7-6 and TRBJ1-5; D perhaps matches TRBD1 (5 bases). The V end lost 3 bases, the J end lost 4 bases, and 10 bases lay between the germline ends. This CDR3 comprises 14 residues. Germline lookup yields CDR1 SGHVS and CDR2 FNYEAQ. The DNA of the CDR3 is TGTGCCAGCAGCTTTAGGGGAGGTAATCAGCCCCAGCATTTT. It is translated as CASSFRGGNQPQHF.

This sequence joins TRBV12-3 or TRBV12-4 and TRBJ2-7; D might be TRBD2 (5 bases). The CDR3 consists of 13 residues. The V end lost 6 bases, the J end lost 3 bases, and 12 bases lay between the germline ends. The CDR3 DNA follows: TGTGCCAGCAGCCCCCCGGGGATCTACGAGCAGTACTTC. The encoded protein is CASSPPGIYEQYF.

The chain carries TRBV7-6 and TRBJ2-1; a possible D gene is TRBD2 (7 bases). V lost 5 bases and J 7 bases, leaving 21 bases between the germline ends. Germline CDR1 reads SGHVS; CDR2 reads FNYEAQ. The CDR3 is 16 residues long. For the CDR3, the DNA is TGTGCCAGCAGCCAGAGGCCTTCGGGGGGCGGGAATGAGCAGTTCTTC. As protein: CASSQRPSGGGNEQFF. The whole variable domain, remainder taken from reference TRBV7-6 and TRBJ2-1, is GAGVSQSPRYKVTKRGQDVALRCDPISGHVSLYWYRQALGQGPEFLTYFNYEAQQDKSGLPNDRFSAERPEGSISTLTIQRTEQRDSAMYRCASSQRPSGGGNEQFFGPGTRLTVL.

The genes are TRBV18 and TRBJ1-3; D might be TRBD1 (6 bases). Per germline, CDR1 KGHSH and CDR2 LQKENI. Trimming removed 3 bases at V and 0 bases at J, with 15 bases between. This CDR3 has 17 residues. The CDR3 nucleotides read TGTGCCAGCTCACCCACCCCTGGACAGAGCTCTGGAAACACCATATATTTT. The encoded protein is CASSPTPGQSSGNTIYF.